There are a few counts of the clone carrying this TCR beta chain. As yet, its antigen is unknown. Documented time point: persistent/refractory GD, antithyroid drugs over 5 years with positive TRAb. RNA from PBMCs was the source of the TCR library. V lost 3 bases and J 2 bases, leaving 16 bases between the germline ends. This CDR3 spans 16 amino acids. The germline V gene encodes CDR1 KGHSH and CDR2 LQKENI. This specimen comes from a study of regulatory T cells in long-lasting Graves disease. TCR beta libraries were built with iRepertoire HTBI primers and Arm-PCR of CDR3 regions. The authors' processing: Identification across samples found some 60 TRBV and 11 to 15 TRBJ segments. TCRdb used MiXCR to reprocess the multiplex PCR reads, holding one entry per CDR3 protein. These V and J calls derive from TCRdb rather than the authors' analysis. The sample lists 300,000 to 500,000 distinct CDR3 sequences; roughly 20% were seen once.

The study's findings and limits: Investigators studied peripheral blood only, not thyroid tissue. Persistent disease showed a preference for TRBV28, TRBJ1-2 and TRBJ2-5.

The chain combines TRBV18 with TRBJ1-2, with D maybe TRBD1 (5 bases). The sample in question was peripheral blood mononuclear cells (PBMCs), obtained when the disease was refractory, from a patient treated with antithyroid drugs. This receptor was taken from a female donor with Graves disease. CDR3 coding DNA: TGTGCCAGCTCACCCAACACCGGGACCTCGAACTATGGCTACACCTTC. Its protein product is CASSPNTGTSNYGYTF.